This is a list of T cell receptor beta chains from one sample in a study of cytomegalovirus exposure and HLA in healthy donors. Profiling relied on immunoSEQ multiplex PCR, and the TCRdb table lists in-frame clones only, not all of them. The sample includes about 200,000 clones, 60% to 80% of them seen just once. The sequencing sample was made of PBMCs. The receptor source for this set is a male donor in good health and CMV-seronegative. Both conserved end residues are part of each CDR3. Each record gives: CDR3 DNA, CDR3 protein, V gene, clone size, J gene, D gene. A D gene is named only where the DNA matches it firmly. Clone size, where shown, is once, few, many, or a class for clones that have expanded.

DNA: TGTGCCAGTATCAACCAGGGGGCTGGGGCCAACGTCCTGACTTTC
CDR3: CASINQGAGANVLTF
V: TRBV19
size: NA
J: TRBJ2-6
D: TRBD1

DNA: TGTGCCAGCAGCTATCTAGCGGGATCGCCACATTTCTTC
CDR3: CASSYLAGSPHFF
V: TRBV5-5
size: NA
J: TRBJ2-1
D: TRBD2

DNA: TGTGCCAGTTCCTCCTCGGGCGGGTACGAGCAGTACTTC
CDR3: CASSSSGGYEQYF
V: TRBV19
size: NA
J: TRBJ2-7
D: NA

DNA: TGTGCCAGCAGCTTAGCGGGACAGGCAGTGTCCTACGAGCAGTACTTC
CDR3: CASSLAGQAVSYEQYF
V: TRBV7-9
size: NA
J: TRBJ2-7
D: TRBD1

DNA: TGTGCCAGCAGCCGAGACAGCTCCTACGAGCAGTACTTC
CDR3: CASSRDSSYEQYF
V: TRBV7-3
size: NA
J: TRBJ2-7
D: NA

DNA: TGCGCCAGCAGTGAGTCCCCCGGGTGGGGGGATAAGGAAGAGACCCAGTACTTC
CDR3: CASSESPGWGDKEETQYF
V: TRBV10-1
size: NA
J: TRBJ2-5
D: NA

DNA: TGTGCCAGCAGTTACCCGGCAGGTTCCTACGAGCAGTACTTC
CDR3: CASSYPAGSYEQYF
V: TRBV6-6
size: NA
J: TRBJ2-7
D: NA

DNA: TGTGCCAGCAGCTCGACACTTATCACAGATACGCAGTATTTT
CDR3: CASSSTLITDTQYF
V: TRBV7-9
size: NA
J: TRBJ2-3
D: NA

DNA: TGTGCCAGCAGCTCGGGACTAGCGGTTCCCGGGGAGCTGTTTTTT
CDR3: CASSSGLAVPGELFF
V: TRBV7-3
size: NA
J: TRBJ2-2
D: TRBD2

DNA: TGTGCTAGCAGCTCCTCCCCGGCGGGAGTGGCCGGGGAGCTGTTTTTT
CDR3: CASSSSPAGVAGELFF
V: TRBV7-7
size: once
J: TRBJ2-2
D: TRBD2

DNA: TGTGCCAGTAGCTATTTCTCCGGGACAGTGAACACTGAAGCTTTCTTT
CDR3: CASSYFSGTVNTEAFF
V: TRBV19
size: few
J: TRBJ1-1
D: TRBD1

DNA: TGCAGCGCTGGCTCTAGCGGAAACACCGGGGAGCTGTTTTTT
CDR3: CSAGSSGNTGELFF
V: TRBV29-1
size: NA
J: TRBJ2-2
D: TRBD2

DNA: TGTGCCACCAGCAGAGGGGTAAGCGGGAGGGCCAGCGAGCAGTACTTC
CDR3: CATSRGVSGRASEQYF
V: TRBV15
size: once
J: TRBJ2-7
D: TRBD2

DNA: TGTGCCAGCAGCCAAGTGGCAGGAAATACGCAGTATTTT
CDR3: CASSQVAGNTQYF
V: TRBV14
size: once
J: TRBJ2-3
D: NA

DNA: TGTGCCTGGAGTACAGGGCACTACAATGAGCAGTTCTTC
CDR3: CAWSTGHYNEQFF
V: TRBV30
size: NA
J: TRBJ2-1
D: NA

DNA: TGTGCCAGTAGTACCCTGGGCGGGAGTACCTACAATGAGCAGTTCTTC
CDR3: CASSTLGGSTYNEQFF
V: TRBV19
size: few
J: TRBJ2-1
D: TRBD2

DNA: TGTGCCAGCAGCCACCGGACTAGCGGGAAAAAAGATACGCAGTATTTT
CDR3: CASSHRTSGKKDTQYF
V: TRBV14
size: NA
J: TRBJ2-3
D: TRBD2

DNA: TGTGCCAGCAGTACGGGGGGCCAGCAGTACTTC
CDR3: CASSTGGQQYF
V: TRBV25-1
size: few
J: TRBJ2-7
D: NA

DNA: TGCGCCAGCAGCTTGGGGGGAGGTAGCACTGAAGCTTTCTTT
CDR3: CASSLGGGSTEAFF
V: TRBV5-1
size: NA
J: TRBJ1-1
D: NA

DNA: TGCGCCAGCAGCTTGGAGCGGGCGGCAGATACGCAGTATTTT
CDR3: CASSLERAADTQYF
V: TRBV5-1
size: NA
J: TRBJ2-3
D: NA

DNA: TGTGCCTGGTTCGGCGGTGGGAATTCACCCCTCCACTTT
CDR3: CAWFGGGNSPLHF
V: TRBV30
size: few
J: TRBJ1-6
D: NA

DNA: TGTGCCAGCAGCGTAGGGACTAGCGGGAATGTTGAGCAGTTCTTC
CDR3: CASSVGTSGNVEQFF
V: TRBV9
size: NA
J: TRBJ2-1
D: TRBD2

DNA: TGTGCCAGCAAACCCTATGGTAGCGGGAGGGTCTGGAACATTCAGTACTTC
CDR3: CASKPYGSGRVWNIQYF
V: TRBV28
size: NA
J: TRBJ2-4
D: TRBD2

DNA: TGTGCCAGCAGTCCGGCAGGGTTTGGGAACACTGAAGCTTTCTTT
CDR3: CASSPAGFGNTEAFF
V: TRBV27
size: NA
J: TRBJ1-1
D: NA

DNA: TGTGCCGGTTCTACAGCCTTTGGGGCCAACGTCCTGACTTTC
CDR3: CAGSTAFGANVLTF
V: TRBV7-9
size: NA
J: TRBJ2-6
D: NA

DNA: TGTGCCAGCAGTTACGCGGGGACGGTGGGGTCCCTACAGCAGTACTTC
CDR3: CASSYAGTVGSLQQYF
V: TRBV6-5
size: medium-sized
J: TRBJ2-7
D: NA

DNA: TGTTCCAGCAGCTTACTTCCAGGAGGCAGGTCTAATGAAAAACTGTTTTTT
CDR3: CSSSLLPGGRSNEKLFF
V: TRBV7-9
size: once
J: TRBJ1-4
D: NA

DNA: TGTGCCAGCAGCCAGGGACAGGGGGGGAACGGCTACACCTTC
CDR3: CASSQGQGGNGYTF
V: TRBV6-4
size: once
J: TRBJ1-2
D: TRBD1

DNA: TGTGCCAGCAGCGGATACAGGGGTTTCAACGAGCAGTACTTC
CDR3: CASSGYRGFNEQYF
V: TRBV9
size: NA
J: TRBJ2-7
D: TRBD1

DNA: TGTGCCAGCTCACCAAAGCTAGCGGCCCCTGACGAGCAGTACTTC
CDR3: CASSPKLAAPDEQYF
V: TRBV18
size: NA
J: TRBJ2-7
D: TRBD2

DNA: TGTGCCAGCAGCCACCTTGGACAGGGATCGTTCTACGAGCAGTACTTC
CDR3: CASSHLGQGSFYEQYF
V: TRBV14
size: NA
J: TRBJ2-7
D: TRBD1

DNA: TGTGCCACCCCGGGACAAAGCTACGAGCAGTACTTC
CDR3: CATPGQSYEQYF
V: TRBV27
size: few
J: TRBJ2-7
D: NA

DNA: TGTGCCAGCAGTCTCCTACGGGGTAGCGGCTTGTGGAAAGATACGCAGTATTTT
CDR3: CASSLLRGSGLWKDTQYF
V: TRBV2
size: NA
J: TRBJ2-3
D: NA

DNA: TGTGCCAGCAGTGCTACGGGAGTCACAGAGACCCAGTACTTC
CDR3: CASSATGVTETQYF
V: TRBV6-1
size: NA
J: TRBJ2-5
D: NA

DNA: TGCGCCAGCAGCCTCGTCGAAAACATTCAGTACTTC
CDR3: CASSLVENIQYF
V: TRBV4-1
size: NA
J: TRBJ2-4
D: NA

DNA: TGTGCCAGCTCACCTCCGGGACAGGGCTACGAGCAGTACTTC
CDR3: CASSPPGQGYEQYF
V: TRBV18
size: NA
J: TRBJ2-7
D: TRBD1

DNA: TGTGCCAGCAGTTATAGCCAGGGGGGTCGAGCTGAAGCTTTCTTT
CDR3: CASSYSQGGRAEAFF
V: TRBV6-6
size: NA
J: TRBJ1-1
D: TRBD1

DNA: TGTGCCAGCAGATACACTAGCGGGAGGATTGGAACAGATACGCAGTATTTT
CDR3: CASRYTSGRIGTDTQYF
V: TRBV21-1
size: NA
J: TRBJ2-3
D: NA

DNA: TGTGCCAGCAGTCCCACTAGCGGTAACTCTGGGGCCAACGTCCTGACTTTC
CDR3: CASSPTSGNSGANVLTF
V: TRBV2
size: NA
J: TRBJ2-6
D: TRBD2

DNA: TGCGCCAGCAGCCAGGGTAGCGGGAGGGGGAGCTCCTACAATGAGCAGTTCTTC
CDR3: CASSQGSGRGSSYNEQFF
V: TRBV4-1
size: NA
J: TRBJ2-1
D: TRBD2

DNA: TGTGCCAGCAGTTTAAAGGACAGCGAACCCACCGGGGAGCTGTTTTTT
CDR3: CASSLKDSEPTGELFF
V: TRBV27
size: NA
J: TRBJ2-2
D: NA

DNA: TGTGCCAGCAGCCGGCCGATTCAGGGGGCGGGAACTGAAGCTTTCTTT
CDR3: CASSRPIQGAGTEAFF
V: TRBV27
size: NA
J: TRBJ1-1
D: TRBD1

DNA: TGCGCCAGCAGCCCCCAGGTCTCTTCTGAAGCTTTCTTT
CDR3: CASSPQVSSEAFF
V: TRBV4-1
size: few
J: TRBJ1-1
D: NA

DNA: TGTGCCAGCAGTGCTGGACAGGGGGCCAACGAGCAGTACTTC
CDR3: CASSAGQGANEQYF
V: TRBV6-1
size: NA
J: TRBJ2-7
D: TRBD1

DNA: TGTGCCAGCAGCGCGAACAGGGGGCTGGAGGAGACCCAGTACTTC
CDR3: CASSANRGLEETQYF
V: TRBV7-6
size: once
J: TRBJ2-5
D: TRBD1

DNA: TGTTCCAGCAGCTTAGTATCCGGGAGCAGTAAAGAGCAGTACTTC
CDR3: CSSSLVSGSSKEQYF
V: TRBV7-9
size: once
J: TRBJ2-7
D: NA

DNA: TGTGCCAGCACTCCAGCGGGAGGGAATTTAGATACGCAGTATTTT
CDR3: CASTPAGGNLDTQYF
V: TRBV2
size: NA
J: TRBJ2-3
D: TRBD2

DNA: TGTGCCAGCAGCCCGGAGGACGGAGCTACGCAGTATTTT
CDR3: CASSPEDGATQYF
V: TRBV7-8
size: NA
J: TRBJ2-3
D: NA

DNA: TGTGCCAGCAGCCCAGGACAGGGCCAGGAGACCCAGTACTTC
CDR3: CASSPGQGQETQYF
V: TRBV5-6
size: NA
J: TRBJ2-5
D: TRBD1

DNA: TGTGCCACTCGGACGGGACAACTCACCGGGGAGCTGTTTTTT
CDR3: CATRTGQLTGELFF
V: TRBV6-5
size: NA
J: TRBJ2-2
D: NA

DNA: TGTGCCAGCAGCTTGGGACAGGGGACGTACGAGCAGTACTTC
CDR3: CASSLGQGTYEQYF
V: TRBV7-9
size: NA
J: TRBJ2-7
D: TRBD1

DNA: TGTGCCAGCAGCGTAGGGACAGGGTTCTCCTACGAGCAGTACTTC
CDR3: CASSVGTGFSYEQYF
V: TRBV9
size: NA
J: TRBJ2-7
D: TRBD1